The 15 T cell receptor beta chains given below trace back to one sample, sequenced in a study of blood T cell dynamics during melanoma immunotherapy. Time point here: pre-treatment baseline. Only in-frame clones appear in the TCRdb table, and some are missing; sequencing was by immunoSEQ multiplex PCR. The data hold roughly 14,000 clones, with 85% to 90% observed a single time. Sequencing was performed on blood, taken from a patient treated with checkpoint blockade. Every receptor here comes from a human donor with melanoma.

CDR3 DNA: TGTGCCAGCAGTGAAGCCGGGACGGGGAACACTGAAGCTTTCTTT. Amino acid sequence: CASSEAGTGNTEAFF. The chain employs TRBV2 and TRBJ1-1; the D gene is possibly TRBD1 (5 bases). V was clipped by 0 bases and J by 1 base, with 9 bases between them. Germline CDR1 reads SNHLY; CDR2 reads FYNNEI. The CDR3 has 15 residues.

This clone was picked up a small number of times. The chain couples TRBV30 to TRBJ2-1, with TRBD1 identical over 7 bases. Trimming removed 2 bases from V and 0 bases from J; junction bases left unmatched: 7. The CDR3 length is 16 residues. CDR1 is GTSNPN and CDR2 is SVGIG in the germline V gene (reference sequence). CDR3 sequence reads: CAWSPPGQISYNEQFF. The CDR3 bases are TGTGCCTGGAGTCCCCCGGGACAGATCTCCTACAATGAGCAGTTCTTC. The full variable domain, its missing parts supplied by reference TRBV30 and TRBJ2-1, is SQTIHQWPATLVQPVGSPLSLECTVEGTSNPNLYWYRQAAGRGLQLLFYSVGIGQISSEVPQNLSASRPQDRQFILSSKKLLLSDSGFYLCAWSPPGQISYNEQFFGPGTRLTVL.

This clone was picked up one time. The V and J genes are TRBV27 and TRBJ2-7, with TRBD1 matching over 9 bases. The trim removed 4 bases at V and 6 bases at J, leaving 10 bases unmatched. Germline V gene data show CDR1 as MNHEY and CDR2 as SMNVEV (reference sequence). The CDR3 is 15 amino acids. CDR3 residues: CASSSIPGTGSEQYF. CDR3 coding DNA: TGTGCCAGCAGTTCTATTCCCGGGACAGGGTCCGAGCAGTACTTC.

V and J are TRBV4-3 and TRBJ2-1; the D is unclear. Germline lookup yields CDR1 LGHNA and CDR2 YSLEER. This CDR3 has 16 residues. Trimming took 0 bases from V and 0 from J, leaving 9 bases between them. In DNA form, the CDR3 reads TGCGCCAGCAGCCAAGACGACTTTAACTCCTACAATGAGCAGTTCTTC. This encodes CASSQDDFNSYNEQFF.

V and J are TRBV30 and TRBJ2-1; 11 bases agree with TRBD1. Germline loops: CDR1 GTSNPN, CDR2 SVGIG (reference sequence). The V segment lost 2 bases and the J segment 7 bases; nucleotides outside the gene matches: 4. This CDR3 has 14 amino acids. CDR3 nucleotides: TGTGCCTGGAGTAATGGACAGGGGGCTAATGAGCAGTTCTTC. Amino acid sequence: CAWSNGQGANEQFF.

This clone was seen a single time. V is TRBV5-6 and J is TRBJ2-7; 9 bases fit TRBD2. CDR1 is SGHDT and CDR2 is YYEEEE in the germline V gene. The CDR3 is 14 residues long. V lost 3 bases to trimming and J lost 5 bases; unmatched junction nucleotides: 6. The CDR3 DNA sequence: TGTGCCAGCAGCTGGCGGGGGGGCCCCCACGAGCAGTACTTC. This codes for CASSWRGGPHEQYF.

J is TRBJ1-4 and V is TRBV5-8; no firm D call. V lost 0 bases and J lost 0, with 12 bases in between. This CDR3 spans 17 amino acids. Germline CDR1 and CDR2: SGHTS and YDEGEE. CDR3: CASSLEGRIPTNEKLFF. The CDR3 DNA is TGTGCCAGCAGCTTGGAAGGCAGAATACCAACTAATGAAAAACTGTTTTTT.

J is TRBJ1-2 and V is TRBV4-3; D remains unclear. The CDR3 length is 16 residues. Trimming left V 0 bases short and J 0 bases short, with 11 bases between. The germline CDR1 and CDR2 sequences are LGHNA and YSLEER. CDR3 DNA sequence: TGCGCCAGCAGCCAAGACGAGGGAACCCCTAACTATGGCTACACCTTC. It specifies CASSQDEGTPNYGYTF.

V gene TRBV5-4 combines with J gene TRBJ2-5; 9 bases are a match to TRBD2. Germline V gives CDR1 SGHNT, CDR2 YYREEE (reference sequence). Trimming removed 0 bases from V and 1 base from J; junction bases left unmatched: 4. There are 16 residues in the CDR3. CDR3 sequence: CASSLGASGAQETQYF. The CDR3 region has the DNA TGTGCCAGCAGCTTGGGGGCTAGCGGGGCCCAAGAGACCCAGTACTTC.

This clone was seen once. The chain recombines TRBV19 with TRBJ2-1; 8 bases fit TRBD2. V dropped 4 bases and J dropped 2; count of bases not matched to a gene: 7. The germline CDR1 and CDR2 sequences are LNHDA and SQIVND (reference sequence). The CDR3 spans 16 residues. The CDR3 loop is CASSRISGEAYNEQFF. CDR3 DNA sequence: TGTGCCAGTAGTAGGATTAGCGGGGAAGCCTACAATGAGCAGTTCTTC.

This chain connects TRBV6-5 to TRBJ1-6; D remains ambiguous. The CDR3 has 13 residues. Trimming cost V 6 bases and J 4 bases, with 7 bases left between them. The germline gives CDR1 MNHEY, CDR2 SVGAGI. CDR3 region: CASSPEYNSPLHF. The CDR3 DNA follows: TGTGCCAGCAGCCCCGAGTATAATTCACCCCTCCACTTT.

This rearrangement joins TRBV14 to TRBJ1-2; 7 positions match TRBD1. The ends lost 7 bases at V and 6 bases at J; junction bases unmatched: 11. The CDR3 consists of 14 residues. Germline V gene data show CDR1 as SGHDN and CDR2 as FVKESK. In nucleotides, the CDR3 is TGTGCCAGCAACCCACTCGGGACAGCACATGGCTACACCTTC. It codes for CASNPLGTAHGYTF.

The CDR3 here is CASSLQGLNTEAFF. DNA for the CDR3: TGTGCCAGCAGCTTGCAGGGACTGAACACTGAAGCTTTCTTT. J is TRBJ1-1 and V is TRBV7-9, with D tentatively TRBD1 (5 bases). The length of the CDR3 is 14 residues. Germline V lookup: CDR1 SEHNR, CDR2 FQNEAQ (reference sequence). Trimming cost V 3 bases and J 0 bases, with 8 bases left between them.

This clone was detected only once. V and J are TRBV4-3 and TRBJ2-3; D perhaps matches TRBD2 (5 bases). The germline V gene encodes CDR1 LGHNA and CDR2 YSLEER. V dropped 3 bases and J dropped 4 bases, with 20 bases sitting between them. This CDR3 is 17 amino acids long. CDR3 DNA: TGCGCCAGCAGCCAGGACCCCGCCAGCGGTGGGGCAGATACGCAGTATTTT. It yields the protein CASSQDPASGGADTQYF.

This chain joins TRBV7-9 and TRBJ1-3; D may be TRBD1 (6 bases). V was shortened by 0 bases and J by 2 bases, with 8 bases between the two germline ends. The germline gives CDR1 SEHNR, CDR2 FQNEAQ (reference sequence). CDR3 length: 15 amino acids. The CDR3 nucleotides read TGTGCCAGCAGCTTAGCGACAGGAACTGGAAACACCATATATTTT. As protein: CASSLATGTGNTIYF.